The 16 T cell receptor beta chains below come from one sample, sequenced in a study of regulatory T cells in long-lasting Graves disease. TCR beta libraries were built with iRepertoire HTBI primers and Arm-PCR of CDR3 regions. Each CDR3 protein is one row after TCRdb ran MiXCR on the multiplex PCR reads. Of about 400,000 distinct CDR3 sequences in the sample, roughly 20% were seen once. Indicated time point: persistent/refractory GD, antithyroid drugs over 5 years with positive TRAb. Preparation of the TCR library used RNA extracted from PBMCs. The sample here was peripheral blood mononuclear cells (PBMCs), taken when the disease was refractory, from a patient treated with antithyroid drugs. The receptors here all came from a female donor with Graves disease.

A few counts support this clonotype. V gene TRBV7-2 combines with J gene TRBJ2-7; D may be TRBD2 (6 bases). The V end lost 0 bases, the J end lost 3 bases, and 12 bases lay between the germline ends. This CDR3 has 15 amino acids. Germline CDR1 is SGHTA and CDR2 is FQGNSA. The CDR3: CASSLAVAGNYEQYF. Here the CDR3 DNA reads TGTGCCAGCAGCTTAGCCGTTGCGGGAAACTACGAGCAGTACTTC.

This clonotype has at least ten counts. This rearrangement joins TRBV20-1 to TRBJ1-5; weak D call: TRBD1 (5 bases). The germline V gene encodes CDR1 DFQATT and CDR2 SNEGSKA (reference sequence). The CDR3 sequence is 15 residues long. The V end was cut by 2 bases, the J end by 2 bases, with 13 bases between. CDR3 DNA: TGCAGTGCTAGAATGGGAAGGGACGGCAATCAGCCCCAGCATTTT. This gives the protein CSARMGRDGNQPQHF.

The V call is TRBV20-1, the J call TRBJ2-2; D is undetermined. The length of the CDR3 is 15 residues. Germline CDR1 and CDR2: DFQATT and SNEGSKA (reference sequence). V lost 0 bases and J lost 0, with 8 bases in between. The chain's CDR3 is CSARDWVANTGELFF. The CDR3 DNA is TGCAGTGCTAGAGATTGGGTCGCGAACACCGGGGAGCTGTTTTTT.

This clonotype has a handful of counts. For the CDR3, the DNA is TGTGCCAGCAGCCTCCGGGACGGACCATCCTACGAGCAGTACTTC. Protein sequence: CASSLRDGPSYEQYF. This chain joins TRBV7-9 and TRBJ2-7; D may match TRBD1 or TRBD2 (5 bases each). V was trimmed by 5 bases and J by 1 base, leaving 15 bases between them. Per germline, CDR1 SEHNR and CDR2 FQNEAQ (reference sequence). The CDR3 is made up of 15 amino acids.

The chain has TRBV27 and TRBJ1-6; no reliable D call. This CDR3 spans 13 amino acids. Germline assignment: CDR1 MNHEY and CDR2 SMNVEV (reference sequence). V was shortened by 8 bases and J by 6 bases, with 11 bases between the two germline ends. The chain's CDR3 is CASGQKLNSPLHF. The CDR3 coding sequence is TGTGCCAGCGGCCAGAAACTTAATTCACCCCTCCACTTT.

This clonotype has at least ten counts. The V gene is TRBV7-2, the J gene TRBJ2-5, with D unresolved. In germline, CDR1 is SGHTA, CDR2 FQGNSA. V lost 1 base and J lost 5, with 8 bases in between. The CDR3 has 13 amino acids. DNA of the CDR3: TGTGCCAGCAGCTTAGGGAAACTGGAGACCCAGTACTTC. Translated: CASSLGKLETQYF.

The rearrangement uses TRBV9 and TRBJ1-5, with D perhaps TRBD1 (5 bases). From germline, CDR1 is SGDLS and CDR2 YYNGEE. The V end lost 5 bases, the J end lost 2 bases, and 14 bases lay between the germline ends. This CDR3 contains 15 residues. CDR3 in DNA: TGTGCCAGCAGAGACGGGAGGGGCGGCAATCAGCCCCAGCATTTT. Protein sequence: CASRDGRGGNQPQHF.

The chain uses TRBV9 and TRBJ2-7; D call uncertain. Germline V gives CDR1 SGDLS, CDR2 YYNGEE. V lost 3 bases to trimming and J lost 1 base, with 11 bases between them. The CDR3 consists of 14 residues. For the CDR3, the DNA is TGTGCCAGCAGCGCCGGTACAGTATCCTACGAGCAGTACTTC. Protein: CASSAGTVSYEQYF. Full variable domain (outside the CDR3, taken from reference TRBV9 and TRBJ2-7): DSGVTQTPKHLITATGQRVTLRCSPRSGDLSVYWYQQSLDQGLQFLIQYYNGEERAKGNILERFSAQQFPDLHSELNLSSLELGDSALYFCASSAGTVSYEQYFGPGTRLTVT.

This chain connects TRBV5-1 to TRBJ1-5; D is perhaps TRBD1 (6 bases). V was clipped by 4 bases and J by 5 bases, with 16 bases between them. This CDR3 is built from 15 residues. In germline, CDR1 is SGHRS, CDR2 YFSETQ. The CDR3, as DNA: TGCGCCAGCAGCCGGGGGCCAGGGTGGGATCAGCCCCAGCATTTT. As protein: CASSRGPGWDQPQHF.

The chain recombines TRBV19 with TRBJ1-1; D ambiguous. There are 12 residues in the CDR3. Trimming pared 3 bases from V and 11 bases from J, leaving 13 bases between. Germline loops: CDR1 LNHDA, CDR2 SQIVND (reference sequence). CDR3 in amino acids: CASSMIPGRAFF. The CDR3 DNA is TGTGCCAGTAGTATGATTCCCGGGAGGGCTTTCTTT.

This clonotype was counted a few times. The chain joins TRBV27 to TRBJ2-7, with D perhaps matching TRBD1 or TRBD2 (5 bases each). The CDR3 totals 13 residues. Trimming cost V 1 base and J 6 bases, with 10 bases left between them. From germline, CDR1 is MNHEY and CDR2 SMNVEV (reference sequence). CDR3 region: CASSLWGLGEQYF. The CDR3 DNA reads as TGTGCCAGCAGTTTATGGGGGTTGGGCGAGCAGTACTTC.

This clonotype was recorded at least ten times. The chain joins TRBV7-9 to TRBJ2-7, with 12 bases fitting TRBD2. Germline-derived CDR1 and CDR2 are SEHNR and FQNEAQ (reference sequence). The CDR3 totals 15 residues. The ends lost 5 bases at V and 3 bases at J; junction bases unmatched: 5. This chain's CDR3 is CASSQGLAGLYEQYF. Here the CDR3 DNA reads TGTGCCAGCAGCCAGGGACTAGCGGGTCTCTACGAGCAGTACTTC.

This clonotype was observed at least ten times. V and J are TRBV3-1 and TRBJ1-1; 8 positions agree with TRBD1. CDR1 is LGHDT, CDR2 YNNKEL, per germline (reference sequence). The CDR3 runs 14 residues. Germline trimming cut 0 bases from V and 11 bases from J; bases unmatched to any gene: 8. CDR3 loop: CASSQETGALVAFF. CDR3 coding DNA: TGTGCCAGCAGCCAAGAGACAGGGGCGCTGGTTGCTTTCTTT.

This chain links TRBV30 with TRBJ1-1, with unresolved D. Germline-derived CDR1 and CDR2 are GTSNPN and SVGIG (reference sequence). CDR3 size: 13 residues. V lost 3 bases and J lost 6, with 14 bases in between. The CDR3 protein is CAWRAGPPAEAFF. DNA of the CDR3: TGTGCCTGGAGGGCCGGGCCTCCTGCTGAAGCTTTCTTT.

This clonotype was observed many times. The chain has TRBV6-5 and TRBJ1-2, with D possibly TRBD1 on 6 matching bases. The V gene's germline CDR1 is MNHEY and CDR2 SVGAGI. The CDR3 loop spans 14 amino acids. Trimming shortened V by 2 bases and J by 9 bases, and 16 bases separated the two germline ends. The CDR3 DNA is TGTGCCAGCAGTTACGTCGCAGGGGCAGAGAGCTACACCTTC. The encoded protein is CASSYVAGAESYTF.

This chain joins TRBV18 and TRBJ2-2, with 9 nucleotides matching TRBD2. The trim removed 3 bases at V and 2 bases at J, leaving 4 bases unmatched. CDR1 KGHSH and CDR2 LQKENI come from the germline V gene. The CDR3 spans 16 residues. Written as DNA, the CDR3 is TGTGCCAGCTCACCGGGACTAGCATTTAACACCGGGGAGCTGTTTTTT. Its translation: CASSPGLAFNTGELFF.